Listed below are T cell receptor beta chains from one sample, sequenced in a study of cytomegalovirus exposure and HLA in healthy donors. Measured with immunoSEQ multiplex PCR; TCRdb has only the in-frame clones, and not every one. The table has about 160,000 clones, 80% to 90% seen once; the top ten hold under 7%. Sequenced: PBMCs. These receptors were obtained from a woman aged 25 to 39 in good health and CMV-seronegative. Each CDR3 is given with its conserved first and last residue. Each record gives: V gene, D gene, J gene, clone size, CDR3 DNA, CDR3 protein. The D gene is left open where the match is weak. Not every row has a clone size; where given, it reads once, few, many or a size class.

>TRBV7-2|.|TRBJ2-7|once
TGTGCTACCCAGGAAGGGGCCGAGCAGTACTTC
CATQEGAEQYF
>TRBV27|.|TRBJ2-1|.
TGTGCCAGCATCCGGGTTGTTAGCGACAACGTTCAGTACAATGAGCAGTTCTTC
CASIRVVSDNVQYNEQFF
>TRBV19|.|TRBJ1-2|.
TGTGCCAGTAGTACCGGAGGTCCAAGTCTCTATGGCTACACCTTC
CASSTGGPSLYGYTF
>TRBV18|.|TRBJ2-7|.
TGTGCCAGCTCACCCCGGAAGATCGAGCAGTACTTC
CASSPRKIEQYF
>TRBV6-4|TRBD1|TRBJ2-2|.
TGTGCCAGCAGTGTAACAGGGGCGAACACCGGGGAGCTGTTTTTT
CASSVTGANTGELFF
>TRBV5-1|TRBD2|TRBJ2-1|.
TGCGCCAGCAGCTTTTTTCCTAGCGGGAGGGGGCCCTACAATGAGCAGTTCTTC
CASSFFPSGRGPYNEQFF
>TRBV30|.|TRBJ1-5|once
TGTGCCTGGAGTGCTCAGGGGACCCAGCCCCAGCATTTT
CAWSAQGTQPQHF
>TRBV5-4|.|TRBJ2-2|.
TGTGCCAGCATACGGGAAGGGGAGCTGTTTTTT
CASIREGELFF
>TRBV10-3|.|TRBJ2-2|.
TGTGCCATCAGTGAGCGGGGGAGGAACACCGGGGAGCTGTTTTTT
CAISERGRNTGELFF
>TRBV15|TRBD1|TRBJ1-1|.
TGTGCCACCAGCAGAAAACCGGGACAGGGGTTCACTGAAGCTTTCTTT
CATSRKPGQGFTEAFF
>TRBV4-2|.|TRBJ1-6|.
TGTGCCAGCAGCCAAGGGGGATATAATTCACCCCTCCACTTT
CASSQGGYNSPLHF
>TRBV9|.|TRBJ1-5|.
TGTGCCAGCAGCGTAGGGGGACAAAATCAGCCCCAGCATTTT
CASSVGGQNQPQHF
>TRBV15|TRBD1|TRBJ1-1|.
TGTGCCACCAGCATGACAGGGGGCCGGGCTGAAGCTTTCTTT
CATSMTGGRAEAFF
>TRBV19|.|TRBJ1-2|.
TGTGCCAGTAGTATGAACAGGATTGACTCTGGCTACACCTTC
CASSMNRIDSGYTF
>TRBV9|.|TRBJ1-2|.
TGTGCCAGCAGCGTAGCGGGGGAGAGGGCCTATGGCTACACCTTC
CASSVAGERAYGYTF
>TRBV19|.|TRBJ1-2|.
TGTGCCAGTAGTACCCGAACGACACCTAACTATGGCTACACCTTC
CASSTRTTPNYGYTF
>TRBV4-2|TRBD2|TRBJ2-7|.
TGTGCCAGCAGCCAAGATTGGACTAGCGGGCAATACGAGCAGTACTTC
CASSQDWTSGQYEQYF
>TRBV9|.|TRBJ2-1|.
TGTGCCAGCAGCGCGACATGGCTCTCCTACAATGAGCAGTTCTTC
CASSATWLSYNEQFF
>TRBV28|.|TRBJ2-7|.
TGTGCCAGCAGTTTCCGGAGGAGCGAGCAGTACTTC
CASSFRRSEQYF
>TRBV7-9|TRBD2|TRBJ2-6|.
TGTGCCAGCACCCTGCAGGGAGGGCCCGGGGCCAACGTCCTGACTTTC
CASTLQGGPGANVLTF
>TRBV10-3|.|TRBJ2-7|.
TGTGCCATCAGTGAAGCCTACGAGCAGTACTTC
CAISEAYEQYF
>TRBV4-1|.|TRBJ1-1|.
TGCGCCAGCAGCCAGATCCAGGAGGCACCTGAAGCTTTCTTT
CASSQIQEAPEAFF
>TRBV6-1|.|TRBJ2-1|.
TGTGCCAGCAGCCCTTCTGTGGGGAATGAGCAGTTCTTC
CASSPSVGNEQFF
>TRBV18|.|TRBJ2-1|.
TGTGCCAGCTCACCACCGCGACAGGCCTCCTACAATGAGCAGTTCTTC
CASSPPRQASYNEQFF
>TRBV4-2|TRBD2|TRBJ2-7|once
TGTGCCAGCAGCCAATTCAGCGGGACCACCTACGAGCAGTACTTC
CASSQFSGTTYEQYF
>TRBV28|.|TRBJ1-5|.
TGTGCCAGCAGGGGTCCTAGCAATCAGCCCCAGCATTTT
CASRGPSNQPQHF
>TRBV2|.|TRBJ1-1|.
TGTGCCAGCGGGGAGACAGCGATGAACACTGAAGCTTTCTTT
CASGETAMNTEAFF
>TRBV5-1|.|TRBJ1-1|.
TGCGCCAGCAGCTTTTTGCCTTGGCGGGGAAACACTGAAGCTTTCTTT
CASSFLPWRGNTEAFF
>TRBV6-6|.|TRBJ2-5|few
TGTGCCAGCAGTTATGCGGACTTCCAAGAGACCCAGTACTTC
CASSYADFQETQYF
>TRBV11-2|.|TRBJ1-2|.
TGTGCCAGCAGCAACAGTATTAACTATGGCTACACCTTC
CASSNSINYGYTF
>TRBV12-5|.|TRBJ2-1|.
TGTGCTAGTGGTTTGAACCGACAGGTAGCTACCTACAATGAGCAGTTCTTC
CASGLNRQVATYNEQFF
>TRBV5-1|TRBD2|TRBJ2-4|.
TGCGCCAGCAGCCTCCTACTGGGGGGTGTTGGACTAGCGGGAGAGGAGGCCAAAAACATTCAGTACTTC
CASSLLLGGVGLAGEEAKNIQYF
>TRBV7-8|.|TRBJ1-5|.
TGTGCCAGCAGCTTAGGGTCGGGGAATAATCAGCCCCAGCATTTT
CASSLGSGNNQPQHF
>TRBV7-2|TRBD1|TRBJ2-7|.
TGTGCCAGCAGCACAGGCCGGGACAGGGTCTACGAGCAGTACTTC
CASSTGRDRVYEQYF
>TRBV6-1|.|TRBJ2-3|.
TGTGCCAGCAGTGAAACACTCAACAGGGGCACAGATACGCAGTATTTT
CASSETLNRGTDTQYF
>TRBV5-6|.|TRBJ1-6|.
TGTGCCAGCAGCTTCGAACAGTATTATTCACCCCTCCACTTT
CASSFEQYYSPLHF
>TRBV5-1|TRBD1|TRBJ1-5|few
TGCGCCAGCAGCATAGGGACAGGGATTCAGCCCCAGCATTTT
CASSIGTGIQPQHF
>TRBV2|.|TRBJ1-1|.
TGTGCCAGCAGTATTGCGCAGATTGCCTCTGAAGCTTTCTTT
CASSIAQIASEAFF
>TRBV9|.|TRBJ1-3|.
TGTGCCAGCAGCGTAGTGGGCGGGCCGGGCACCATATATTTT
CASSVVGGPGTIYF
>TRBV28|.|TRBJ2-7|few
TGTGCCAGAAGACTGGACTCCTACGAGCAGTACTTC
CARRLDSYEQYF
>TRBV28|TRBD2|TRBJ2-1|.
TGTGCCAGCAGTCCCATCGTAGCGGGAGTCCACAATGAGCAGTTCTTC
CASSPIVAGVHNEQFF
>TRBV7-9|.|TRBJ1-3|once
TGTGCCAGCAGCTTATCCAGAACTGGAAACACCATATATTTT
CASSLSRTGNTIYF